Only a few counts were recorded for the clone carrying this TCR beta chain. This sample is drawn from a study of T cells in localized non-small cell lung cancer. Measured with immunoSEQ multiplex PCR; TCRdb has only the in-frame clones, and not every one. The repertoire holds over 2,500 clones, with approximately 23% as singletons. The receptor was derived from a woman aged 40 to 75 with stage I lung adenocarcinoma. The sequencing used normal lung tissue next to the tumor, collected before any cancer treatment.

CDR3 region: CASKGLAGAGGTDTQYF. The CDR3 region has the DNA TGTGCCAGCAAAGGGCTAGCGGGAGCGGGGGGCACAGATACGCAGTATTTT. The chain has TRBV11-3 and TRBJ2-3; 10 positions match TRBD2. Germline V gene lookup returns CDR1 SGHNT and CDR2 YENEEA. The CDR3 has 17 amino acids. Trimming at V came to 7 bases and at J to 1 base, leaving 11 bases not matched to a gene.